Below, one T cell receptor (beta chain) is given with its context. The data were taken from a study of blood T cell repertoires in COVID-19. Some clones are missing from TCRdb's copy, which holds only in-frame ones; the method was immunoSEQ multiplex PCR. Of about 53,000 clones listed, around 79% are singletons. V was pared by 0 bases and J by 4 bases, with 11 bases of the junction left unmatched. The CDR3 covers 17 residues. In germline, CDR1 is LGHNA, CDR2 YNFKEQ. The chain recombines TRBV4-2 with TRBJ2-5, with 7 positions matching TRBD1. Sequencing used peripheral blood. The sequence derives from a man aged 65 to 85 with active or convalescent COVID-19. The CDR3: CASSQDKPTGPRETQYF. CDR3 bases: TGTGCCAGCAGCCAAGATAAGCCGACAGGGCCTCGAGAGACCCAGTACTTC.